This T cell receptor beta chain is from a study of cytomegalovirus exposure and HLA in healthy donors. The length of the CDR3 is 18 residues. Per germline, CDR1 MGHRA and CDR2 YSYEKL. J lost 2 bases, V lost 2 bases, and 13 bases had no gene match. Assay used: immunoSEQ multiplex PCR; TCRdb lists only in-frame clones, some missing. The profile covers a few hundred thousand clones, with roughly 83% appearing a single time and 11% to 15% taken by the ten largest. The source of this sequence is a woman aged 30 to 39 in good health and CMV-seropositive. What was sequenced was PBMCs. J is TRBJ2-3 and V is TRBV4-1; TRBD2 aligns across 7 bases. Here the CDR3 reads CASSQRTSRGDPTDTQYF. The CDR3 DNA follows: TGCGCCAGCAGCCAACGGACTAGTCGCGGGGACCCCACAGATACGCAGTATTTT.